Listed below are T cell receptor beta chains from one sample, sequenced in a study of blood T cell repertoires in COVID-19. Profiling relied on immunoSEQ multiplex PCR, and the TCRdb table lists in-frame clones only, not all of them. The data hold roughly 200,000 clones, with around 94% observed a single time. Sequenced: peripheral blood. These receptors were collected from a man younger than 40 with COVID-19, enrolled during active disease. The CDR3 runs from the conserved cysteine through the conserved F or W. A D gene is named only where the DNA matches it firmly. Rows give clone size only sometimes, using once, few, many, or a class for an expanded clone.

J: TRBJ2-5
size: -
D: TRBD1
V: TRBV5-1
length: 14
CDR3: CASSPRTGEETQYF
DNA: TGCGCCAGCAGCCCCCGGACAGGGGAAGAGACCCAGTACTTC

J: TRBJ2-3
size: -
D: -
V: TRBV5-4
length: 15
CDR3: CASSGPMLSTDTQYF
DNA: TGTGCCAGCAGCGGGCCAATGTTAAGCACAGATACGCAGTATTTT

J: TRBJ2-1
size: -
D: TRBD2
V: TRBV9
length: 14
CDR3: CASSVLAEYNEQFF
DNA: TGTGCCAGCAGCGTTCTAGCGGAATACAATGAGCAGTTCTTC

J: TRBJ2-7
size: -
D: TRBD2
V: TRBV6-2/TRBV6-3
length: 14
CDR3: CASSYLAGGYEQYF
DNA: TGTGCCAGCAGTTATCTGGCGGGGGGCTACGAGCAGTACTTC

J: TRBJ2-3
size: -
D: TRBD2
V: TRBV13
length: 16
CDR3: CASRDTGTTSWDTQYF
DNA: TGTGCCAGCAGAGATACCGGGACTACCTCATGGGATACGCAGTATTTT

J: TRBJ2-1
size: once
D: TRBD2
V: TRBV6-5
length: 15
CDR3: CASSPTSGAFGEQFF
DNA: TGTGCCAGCAGCCCGACTAGCGGGGCGTTCGGTGAGCAGTTCTTC

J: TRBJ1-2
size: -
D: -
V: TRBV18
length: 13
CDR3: CASSLQDTYGYTF
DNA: TGTGCCAGCTCACTCCAGGACACCTATGGCTACACCTTC

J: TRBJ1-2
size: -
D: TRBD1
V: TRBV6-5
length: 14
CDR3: CASSYGDRYYGYTF
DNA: TGTGCCAGCAGTTACGGGGACAGATACTATGGCTACACCTTC

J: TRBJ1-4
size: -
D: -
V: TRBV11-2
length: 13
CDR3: CASSSGWDEKLFF
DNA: TGTGCCAGCAGCTCCGGGTGGGATGAAAAACTGTTTTTT

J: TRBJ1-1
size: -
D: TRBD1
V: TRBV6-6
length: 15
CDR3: CASSYRTGVITEAFF
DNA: TGTGCCAGCAGTTACCGGACAGGGGTAATCACTGAAGCTTTCTTT

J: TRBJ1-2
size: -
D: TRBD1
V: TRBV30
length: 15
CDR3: CAWSEGPGQGGSYTF
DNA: TGTGCCTGGAGTGAGGGCCCGGGACAGGGGGGAAGCTACACCTTC

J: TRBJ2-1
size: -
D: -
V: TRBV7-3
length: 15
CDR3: CASSFAGGSYNEQFF
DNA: TGTGCCAGCAGCTTCGCCGGGGGATCCTACAATGAGCAGTTCTTC

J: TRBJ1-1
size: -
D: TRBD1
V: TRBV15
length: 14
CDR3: CATGRQGLDTEAFF
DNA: TGTGCCACCGGGAGACAGGGCTTGGACACTGAAGCTTTCTTT

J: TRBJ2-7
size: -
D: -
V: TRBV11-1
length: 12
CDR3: CASSFRWSEQYF
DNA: TGTGCCAGCAGCTTTCGGTGGAGCGAGCAGTACTTC

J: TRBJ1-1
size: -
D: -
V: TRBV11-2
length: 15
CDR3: CASSLRRGGNTEAFF
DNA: TGTGCCAGCAGCTTAAGGAGAGGAGGGAACACTGAAGCTTTCTTT

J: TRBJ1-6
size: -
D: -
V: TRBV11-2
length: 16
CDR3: CASSLGTDSYNSPLHF
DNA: TGTGCCAGCAGCTTAGGGACGGACAGCTATAATTCACCCCTCCACTTT

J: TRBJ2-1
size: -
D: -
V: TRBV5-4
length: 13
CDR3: CASSLVENNEQFF
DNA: TGTGCCAGCAGCTTGGTCGAGAACAATGAGCAGTTCTTC

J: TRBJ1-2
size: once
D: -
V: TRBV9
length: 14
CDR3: CASSVVPEVGGYTF
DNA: TGTGCCAGCAGCGTAGTTCCAGAGGTTGGAGGCTACACCTTC

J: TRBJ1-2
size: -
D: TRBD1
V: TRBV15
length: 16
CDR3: CATSREGLGQIYGYTF
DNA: TGTGCCACCAGCAGAGAAGGGTTGGGACAGATCTATGGCTACACCTTC

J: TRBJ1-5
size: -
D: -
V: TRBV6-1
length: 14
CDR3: CASSEKGGNQPQHF
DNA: TGTGCCAGCAGTGAAAAAGGGGGCAATCAGCCCCAGCATTTT

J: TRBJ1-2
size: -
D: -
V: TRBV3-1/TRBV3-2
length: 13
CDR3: CASSTDRSYGYTF
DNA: TGTGCCAGCAGCACCGACAGGAGCTATGGCTACACCTTC

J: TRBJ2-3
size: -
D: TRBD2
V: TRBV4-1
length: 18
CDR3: CASSQDQGLAGARHTQYF
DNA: TGCGCCAGCAGCCAAGATCAGGGCCTAGCGGGGGCCCGTCATACGCAGTATTTT

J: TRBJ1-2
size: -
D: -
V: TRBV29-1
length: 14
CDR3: CSAHSGLGIEGYTF
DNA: TGCAGCGCTCACTCGGGATTGGGAATTGAGGGCTACACCTTC

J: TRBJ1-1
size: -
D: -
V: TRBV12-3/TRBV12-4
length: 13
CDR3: CASSLGFGTEAFF
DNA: TGTGCCAGCAGTTTAGGCTTCGGGACTGAAGCTTTCTTT

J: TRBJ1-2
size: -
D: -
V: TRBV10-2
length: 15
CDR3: CASSEYAGSGYGYTF
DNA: TGCGCCAGCAGTGAGTATGCAGGGTCGGGCTATGGCTACACCTTC

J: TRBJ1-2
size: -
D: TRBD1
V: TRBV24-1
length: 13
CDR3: CATKDRVGYGYTF
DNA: TGTGCCACCAAGGACAGGGTCGGCTATGGCTACACCTTC

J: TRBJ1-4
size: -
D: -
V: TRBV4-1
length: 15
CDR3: CASSRTGTRDEKLFF
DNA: TGCGCCAGCAGCCGCACCGGGACACGCGACGAAAAACTGTTTTTT

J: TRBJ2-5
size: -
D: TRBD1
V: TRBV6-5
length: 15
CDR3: CASSSGQGHQETQYF
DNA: TGTGCCAGCAGTTCCGGACAGGGACACCAAGAGACCCAGTACTTC

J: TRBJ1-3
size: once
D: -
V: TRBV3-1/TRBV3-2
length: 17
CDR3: CASSQDHLARSGNTIYF
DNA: TGTGCCAGCAGCCAAGATCATCTGGCCCGCTCTGGAAACACCATATATTTT

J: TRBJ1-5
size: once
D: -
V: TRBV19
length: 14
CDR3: CASRGPSGNQPQHF
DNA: TGTGCCAGTAGGGGCCCGAGCGGGAATCAGCCCCAGCATTTT

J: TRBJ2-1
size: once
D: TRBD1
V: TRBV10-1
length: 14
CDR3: CASSPGGSYNEQFF
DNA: TGCGCCAGCAGCCCAGGGGGCTCGTACAATGAGCAGTTCTTC